This T cell receptor (beta chain) was recorded in a study of blood T cell repertoires in COVID-19. The V and J ends lost 4 bases and 8 bases respectively, with 12 bases between them. From germline, CDR1 is ENHRY and CDR2 SYGVKD. The CDR3 length is 13 residues. Repertoires were generated with immunoSEQ multiplex PCR, while TCRdb's copy carries only in-frame clones and drops some. This table has approximately 300,000 clones, over 75% appearing once. The rearrangement uses TRBV10-3 and TRBJ2-1, with D hard to call. The receptor was isolated from a woman aged 25-40 years with COVID-19, enrolled during active disease. Sequencing input: peripheral blood. CDR3 protein: CAISVHPEDEQFF. The CDR3 DNA is TGTGCCATCAGTGTTCACCCCGAGGATGAGCAGTTCTTC.